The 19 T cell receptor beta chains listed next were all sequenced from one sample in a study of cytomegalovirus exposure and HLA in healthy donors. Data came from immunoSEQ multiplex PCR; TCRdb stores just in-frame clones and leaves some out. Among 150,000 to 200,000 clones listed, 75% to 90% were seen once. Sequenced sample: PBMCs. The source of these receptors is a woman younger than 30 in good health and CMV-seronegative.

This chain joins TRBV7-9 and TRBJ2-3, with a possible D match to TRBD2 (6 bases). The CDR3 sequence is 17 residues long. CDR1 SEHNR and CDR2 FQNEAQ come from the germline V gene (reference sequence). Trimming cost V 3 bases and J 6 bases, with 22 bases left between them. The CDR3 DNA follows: TGTGCCAGCAGCTTGCCCGCCCGGGGGATGGGTTTGGATACGCAGTATTTT. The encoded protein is CASSLPARGMGLDTQYF.

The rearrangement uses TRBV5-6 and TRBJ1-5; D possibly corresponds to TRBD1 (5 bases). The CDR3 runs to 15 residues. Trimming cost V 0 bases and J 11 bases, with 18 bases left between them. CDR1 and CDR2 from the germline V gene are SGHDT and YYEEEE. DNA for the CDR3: TGTGCCAGCAGCTTGGCCGGGGCAGGGACGGGGGCCCAGCATTTT. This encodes CASSLAGAGTGAQHF.

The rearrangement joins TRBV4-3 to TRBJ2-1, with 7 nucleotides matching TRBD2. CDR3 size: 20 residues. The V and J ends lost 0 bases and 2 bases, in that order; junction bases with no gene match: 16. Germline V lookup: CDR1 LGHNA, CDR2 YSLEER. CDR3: CASSQELYGAREGPYNEQFF. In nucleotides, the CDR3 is TGCGCCAGCAGCCAAGAATTATATGGAGCTAGGGAGGGCCCCTACAATGAGCAGTTCTTC.

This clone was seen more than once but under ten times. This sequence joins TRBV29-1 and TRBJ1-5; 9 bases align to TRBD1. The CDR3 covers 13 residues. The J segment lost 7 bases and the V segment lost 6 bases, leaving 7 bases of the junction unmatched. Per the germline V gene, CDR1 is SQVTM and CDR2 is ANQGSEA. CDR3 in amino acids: CSVQSDRGQPQHF. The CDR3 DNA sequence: TGCAGCGTCCAATCGGACAGGGGACAGCCCCAGCATTTT.

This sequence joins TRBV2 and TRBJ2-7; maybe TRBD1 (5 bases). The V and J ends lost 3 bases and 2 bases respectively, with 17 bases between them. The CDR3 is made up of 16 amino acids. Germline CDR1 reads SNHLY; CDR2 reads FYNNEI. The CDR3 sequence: CASSDPTALITYEQYF. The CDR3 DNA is TGTGCCAGCAGTGATCCGACAGCCCTCATAACCTACGAGCAGTACTTC.

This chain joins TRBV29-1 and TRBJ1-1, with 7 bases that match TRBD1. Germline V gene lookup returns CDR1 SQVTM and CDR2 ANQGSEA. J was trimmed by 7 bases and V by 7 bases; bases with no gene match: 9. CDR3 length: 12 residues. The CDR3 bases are TGCAGCGCCGGTCAGGGGGGACTTGAAGCTTTCTTT. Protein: CSAGQGGLEAFF.

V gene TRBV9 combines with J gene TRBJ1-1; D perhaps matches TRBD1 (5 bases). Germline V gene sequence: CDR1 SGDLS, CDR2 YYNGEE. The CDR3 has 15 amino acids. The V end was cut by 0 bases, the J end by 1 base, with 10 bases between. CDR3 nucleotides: TGTGCCAGCAGCGTAGCCCCAGGGTCGAACACTGAAGCTTTCTTT. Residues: CASSVAPGSNTEAFF.

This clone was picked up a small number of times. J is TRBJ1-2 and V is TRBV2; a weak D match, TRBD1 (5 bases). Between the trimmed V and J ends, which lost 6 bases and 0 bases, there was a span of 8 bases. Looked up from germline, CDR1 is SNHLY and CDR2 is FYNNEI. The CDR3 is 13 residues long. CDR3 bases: TGTGCCAGCAGGGCGACAGCTAACTATGGCTACACCTTC. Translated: CASRATANYGYTF. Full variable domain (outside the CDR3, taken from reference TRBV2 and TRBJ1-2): EPEVTQTPSHQVTQMGQEVILRCVPISNHLYFYWYRQILGQKVEFLVSFYNNEISEKSEIFDDQFSVERPDGSNFTLKIRSTKLEDSAMYFCASRATANYGYTFGSGTRLTVV.

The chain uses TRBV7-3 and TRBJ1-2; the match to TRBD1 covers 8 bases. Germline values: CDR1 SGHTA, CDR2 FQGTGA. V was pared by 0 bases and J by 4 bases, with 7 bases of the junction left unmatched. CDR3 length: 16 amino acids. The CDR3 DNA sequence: TGTGCCAGCAGCTTAACACCGGGACAGGACCCCTATGGCTACACCTTC. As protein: CASSLTPGQDPYGYTF.

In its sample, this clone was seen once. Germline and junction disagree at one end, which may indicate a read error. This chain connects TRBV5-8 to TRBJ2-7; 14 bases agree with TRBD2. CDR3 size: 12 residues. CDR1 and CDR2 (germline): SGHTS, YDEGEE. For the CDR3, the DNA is TGTGCCAGCAGCCTAAGACTAGCGGGGGGGTTTTTC. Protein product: CASSLRLAGGFF.

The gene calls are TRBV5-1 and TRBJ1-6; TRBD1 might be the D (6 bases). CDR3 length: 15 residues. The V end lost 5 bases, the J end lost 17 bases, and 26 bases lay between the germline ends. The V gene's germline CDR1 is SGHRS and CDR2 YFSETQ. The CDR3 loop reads CASRYSIDAAGVVHF. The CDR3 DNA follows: TGCGCCAGCAGATACAGTATAGACGCGGCAGGGGTTGTCCACTTT.

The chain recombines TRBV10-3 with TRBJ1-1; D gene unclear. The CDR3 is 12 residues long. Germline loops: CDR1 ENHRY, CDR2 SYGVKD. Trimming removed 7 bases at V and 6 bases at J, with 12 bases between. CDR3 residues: CAIKREGAEAFF. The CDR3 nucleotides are TGTGCCATCAAGAGGGAAGGCGCTGAAGCTTTCTTT.

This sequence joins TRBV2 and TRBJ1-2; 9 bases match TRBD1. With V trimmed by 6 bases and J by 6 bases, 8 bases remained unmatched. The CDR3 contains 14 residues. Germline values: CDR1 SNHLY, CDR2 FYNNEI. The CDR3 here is CASRTRDRADGYTF. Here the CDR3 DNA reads TGTGCCAGCAGAACCCGGGACAGGGCGGATGGCTACACCTTC.

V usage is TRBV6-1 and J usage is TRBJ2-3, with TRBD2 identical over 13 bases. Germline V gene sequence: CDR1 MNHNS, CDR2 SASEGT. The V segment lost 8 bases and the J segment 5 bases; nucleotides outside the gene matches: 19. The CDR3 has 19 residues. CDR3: CASGVQALAGGPHRDTQYF. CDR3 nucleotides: TGTGCCAGCGGTGTACAGGCACTAGCGGGAGGGCCTCATAGAGATACGCAGTATTTT.

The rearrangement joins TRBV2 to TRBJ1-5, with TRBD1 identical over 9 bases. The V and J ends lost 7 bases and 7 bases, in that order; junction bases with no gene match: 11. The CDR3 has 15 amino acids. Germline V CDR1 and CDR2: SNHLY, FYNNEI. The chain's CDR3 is CASMPYTGGGQPQHF. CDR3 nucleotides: TGTGCCAGCATGCCCTATACAGGGGGCGGACAGCCCCAGCATTTT.

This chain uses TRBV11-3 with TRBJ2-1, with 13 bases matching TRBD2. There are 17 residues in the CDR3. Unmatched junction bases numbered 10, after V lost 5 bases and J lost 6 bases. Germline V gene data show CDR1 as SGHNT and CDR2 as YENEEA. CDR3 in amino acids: CASSPRTSGSLGNEQFF. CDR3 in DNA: TGTGCCAGCAGCCCCAGGACTAGCGGGAGTCTGGGCAATGAGCAGTTCTTC.

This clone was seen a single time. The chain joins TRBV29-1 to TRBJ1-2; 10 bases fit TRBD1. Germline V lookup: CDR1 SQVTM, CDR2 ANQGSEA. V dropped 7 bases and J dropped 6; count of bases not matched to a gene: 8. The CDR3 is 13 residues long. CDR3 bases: TGCAGCGCACCGACAGGGGGCGCAGATGGCTACACCTTC. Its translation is CSAPTGGADGYTF.

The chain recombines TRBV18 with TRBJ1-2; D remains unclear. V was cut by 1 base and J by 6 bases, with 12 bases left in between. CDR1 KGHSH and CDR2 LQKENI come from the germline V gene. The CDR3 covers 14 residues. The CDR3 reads CASSPRHGLDGYTF. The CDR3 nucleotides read TGTGCCAGCTCACCACGACATGGGCTGGATGGCTACACCTTC.

CDR3 amino acids: CASSWTGGTDTQYF. Here the CDR3 DNA reads TGTGCCAGCAGCTGGACGGGGGGCACAGATACGCAGTATTTT. This chain joins TRBV25-1 and TRBJ2-3; a possible D gene is TRBD2 (6 bases). Germline V gene sequence: CDR1 MGHDK, CDR2 SYGVNS. The CDR3 sequence is 14 residues long. With 6 bases removed from V and 1 base from J, the gap between germline ends came to 11 bases.